This passage covers 32 T cell receptor beta chains from one sample sequenced in a study of T cell responses to AZD1222 COVID-19 vaccine. Produced via immunoSEQ multiplex PCR; TCRdb's table is partial and in-frame only. The table includes about 100,000 clones, 70% to 90% detected once. Sample: peripheral blood, taken on day 0 of MenACWY control vaccination. The source of these receptors is an adult in good health.

V usage is TRBV10-3 and J usage is TRBJ2-3, with a possible D match to TRBD1 (6 bases). Trimming left V 6 bases short and J 3 bases short, with 13 bases between. The CDR3 consists of 14 residues. Per germline, CDR1 ENHRY and CDR2 SYGVKD. DNA of the CDR3: TGTGCCATCAGGGACGAGAGGGGGACAGATACGCAGTATTTT. Translated: CAIRDERGTDTQYF.

V and J are TRBV7-2 and TRBJ2-7; 8 bases fit TRBD1. The V segment lost 3 bases and the J segment 6 bases; nucleotides outside the gene matches: 7. The CDR3 covers 14 residues. Germline V CDR1 and CDR2: SGHTA, FQGNSA. This CDR3 reads CASSFGQGVGEQYF. The CDR3, as DNA: TGTGCCAGCAGCTTTGGACAGGGCGTAGGCGAGCAGTACTTC.

This chain uses TRBV28 with TRBJ2-3, with D perhaps matching TRBD2 (5 bases). In germline, CDR1 is MDHEN, CDR2 SYDVKM. The CDR3 is 14 amino acids. V gave up 4 bases and J gave up 8 bases, with 16 bases separating them. In nucleotides, the CDR3 is TGTGCCAGCAGTTGGACCTCCATTGGAGGTACGCAGTATTTT. Translation: CASSWTSIGGTQYF. Variable domain in full (rest from reference TRBV28 and TRBJ2-3): DVKVTQSSRYLVKRTGEKVFLECVQDMDHENMFWYRQDPGLGLRLIYFSYDVKMKEKGDIPEGYSVSREKKERFSLILESASTNQTSMYLCASSWTSIGGTQYFGPGTRLTVL.

The chain combines TRBV2 with TRBJ2-1, with TRBD1 matching 9 bases. V dropped 6 bases and J dropped 1; count of bases not matched to a gene: 1. The CDR3 is 14 residues long. From germline, CDR1 is SNHLY and CDR2 FYNNEI. The CDR3 loop is CASRGQGSYNEQFF. CDR3 DNA sequence: TGTGCCAGCAGGGGACAGGGTTCCTACAATGAGCAGTTCTTC.

V is TRBV29-1 and J is TRBJ1-2; D is unclear. The germline V gene has CDR1 SQVTM and CDR2 ANQGSEA. V lost 5 bases to trimming and J lost 6 bases, with 16 bases between them. This CDR3 region has 13 residues. The CDR3 here is CSVSASIIDGYTF. Here the CDR3 DNA reads TGCAGCGTTTCTGCCAGCATTATCGATGGCTACACCTTC.

The V and J genes are TRBV5-1 and TRBJ2-3; tentative D call: TRBD2 (5 bases). The V gene's germline CDR1 is SGHRS and CDR2 YFSETQ. The ends were cut back, 4 bases at V and 0 bases at J, with 15 bases in the middle. This CDR3 spans 16 amino acids. The chain's CDR3 is CASSADGKLSTDTQYF. For the CDR3, the DNA is TGCGCCAGCAGCGCTGACGGGAAGCTTAGCACAGATACGCAGTATTTT.

The chain couples TRBV7-9 to TRBJ1-2; D possibly corresponds to TRBD1 (5 bases). V lost 0 bases and J lost 4, with 15 bases in between. The CDR3 contains 16 residues. The germline V gene encodes CDR1 SEHNR and CDR2 FQNEAQ (reference sequence). As DNA, the CDR3 is TGTGCCAGCAGCTTAGCCACAGGCCCCCTTTCCTATGGCTACACCTTC. This encodes CASSLATGPLSYGYTF.

V gene TRBV5-1 combines with J gene TRBJ2-7; D gene unclear. The CDR3 covers 12 residues. Germline V lookup: CDR1 SGHRS, CDR2 YFSETQ. The V end was cut by 1 base, the J end by 2 bases, with 4 bases between. This CDR3 is CASSLPPYEQYF. For the CDR3, the DNA is TGCGCCAGCAGCTTGCCCCCCTACGAGCAGTACTTC.

The sample holds one count of this clone. The genes are TRBV5-1 and TRBJ2-1, with D possibly being TRBD1 or TRBD2 (5 bases each). The CDR3 extends over 13 amino acids. V was shortened by 4 bases and J by 7 bases, with 12 bases between the two germline ends. Germline assignment: CDR1 SGHRS and CDR2 YFSETQ. DNA of the CDR3: TGCGCCAGCAGCCCCGGGACGACAAATGAGCAGTTCTTC. Translating gives CASSPGTTNEQFF. Combining the CDR3 with reference TRBV5-1 and TRBJ2-1 gives the whole variable domain KAGVTQTPRYLIKTRGQQVTLSCSPISGHRSVSWYQQTPGQGLQFLFEYFSETQRNKGNFPGRFSGRQFSNSRSEMNVSTLELGDSALYLCASSPGTTNEQFFGPGTRLTVL.

This sequence joins TRBV3-1 (or the pseudogene TRBV3-2) and TRBJ2-5; 11 bases agree with TRBD2. V gave up 2 bases and J gave up 4 bases; unmatched junction bases: 3. Per the germline V gene, CDR1 is LGHDT and CDR2 is YNNKEL (reference sequence). The CDR3 spans 15 residues. CDR3 in DNA: TGTGCCAGCAGCCAAAGTCTAGCGGGGGGAGAGACCCAGTACTTC. It is translated as CASSQSLAGGETQYF.

This chain uses TRBV6-1 with TRBJ1-1, with a tentative D call TRBD1 (6 bases). Trimming shortened V by 3 bases and J by 3 bases, and 11 bases separated the two germline ends. Germline V gives CDR1 MNHNS, CDR2 SASEGT. CDR3 length equals 14 residues. The DNA for the CDR3 is TGTGCCAGCAGTGAGGAGGGGGGAGACACTGAAGCTTTCTTT. This translates into CASSEEGGDTEAFF.

Here the CDR3 DNA reads TGTGCCATCAGTTACTCCGGGACAGGGTACGGCTACACCTTC. The encoded protein is CAISYSGTGYGYTF. The chain carries TRBV10-3 and TRBJ1-2; TRBD1 matches at 9 bases. V lost 5 bases to trimming and J lost 8 bases; unmatched junction nucleotides: 9. This CDR3 is built from 14 residues. Per the germline V gene, CDR1 is ENHRY and CDR2 is SYGVKD.

The chain has TRBV5-1 and TRBJ2-3, with no clear D. V lost 4 bases and J lost 3, with 3 bases in between. This CDR3 has 11 amino acids. Germline V lookup: CDR1 SGHRS, CDR2 YFSETQ. The CDR3 sequence is CASSATDTQYF. DNA of the CDR3: TGCGCCAGCAGCGCGACAGATACGCAGTATTTT.

This chain uses TRBV9 with TRBJ1-5; D not resolved. This CDR3 spans 15 amino acids. Trimming cost V 0 bases and J 3 bases, with 10 bases left between them. CDR1 SGDLS and CDR2 YYNGEE come from the germline V gene. CDR3 in amino acids: CASSVAPGSNQPQHF. The CDR3 nucleotides are TGTGCCAGCAGCGTAGCTCCGGGGTCCAATCAGCCCCAGCATTTT. Based on the CDR3 plus reference TRBV9 and TRBJ1-5, the full variable domain is DSGVTQTPKHLITATGQRVTLRCSPRSGDLSVYWYQQSLDQGLQFLIQYYNGEERAKGNILERFSAQQFPDLHSELNLSSLELGDSALYFCASSVAPGSNQPQHFGDGTRLSIL.

This chain links TRBV2 with TRBJ2-1; no clear D. Germline V gene data show CDR1 as SNHLY and CDR2 as FYNNEI. This CDR3 contains 15 residues. The ends were cut back, 5 bases at V and 3 bases at J, with 14 bases in the middle. In DNA form, the CDR3 reads TGTGCCAGCAGTTTGTGGCAGGAACGCTACAATGAGCAGTTCTTC. Protein product: CASSLWQERYNEQFF.

The chain links TRBV12-3 or TRBV12-4 to TRBJ1-1; no firm D call. Trimming stripped 3 bases from V and 8 bases from J, with 10 bases between. This CDR3 region has 12 residues. This chain's CDR3 is CASSFLYREAFF. DNA for the CDR3: TGTGCCAGCAGTTTTTTATACAGAGAAGCTTTCTTT.

In this sample, this clone turned up once. The chain uses TRBV6-2 or TRBV6-3 and TRBJ2-7, with 11 bases lining up with TRBD2. J lost 2 bases, V lost 3 bases, and 9 bases had no gene match. The CDR3 contains 17 residues. In germline, CDR1 is MNHEY, CDR2 SVGEGT. Here the CDR3 reads CASSYLVAGLAAYEQYF. CDR3 nucleotides: TGTGCCAGCAGTTATTTGGTAGCGGGACTAGCGGCCTACGAGCAGTACTTC.

The gene calls are TRBV5-7 and TRBJ1-6; D is uncertain. TRBV5-7 belongs to the ORF category, with a function that is uncertain. Trimming shortened V by 0 bases and J by 0 bases, and 10 bases separated the two germline ends. CDR3 size: 17 residues. The DNA for the CDR3 is TGTGCCAGCAGCTTGGTGGGGATGAGCTCCTATAATTCACCCCTCCACTTT. Protein sequence: CASSLVGMSSYNSPLHF.

The genes are TRBV7-2 and TRBJ1-1; TRBD1 is a possible D gene (5 bases). The V end was cut by 5 bases, the J end by 3 bases, with 16 bases between. Germline assignment: CDR1 SGHTA and CDR2 FQGNSA. The CDR3 spans 15 residues. In DNA, the CDR3 is TGTGCCAGCAGCCCACTTGGGGCGAGGGACACTGAAGCTTTCTTT. Translation: CASSPLGARDTEAFF.

The chain has TRBV28 and TRBJ2-4; D might be TRBD2 (5 bases). V lost 2 bases, J lost 8 bases, and 10 bases lay in between. Germline V gene lookup returns CDR1 MDHEN and CDR2 SYDVKM. The CDR3 spans 13 residues. CDR3 residues: CASSLGEGDIQYF. The CDR3 DNA reads as TGTGCCAGCAGTTTAGGTGAGGGAGACATTCAGTACTTC.

The chain is built from TRBV7-2 and TRBJ2-7; D is unresolved. The germline V gene encodes CDR1 SGHTA and CDR2 FQGNSA. This CDR3 comprises 12 residues. Trimming left V 2 bases short and J 2 bases short, with 4 bases between. The CDR3 region is CASSLFPYEQYF. CDR3 bases: TGTGCCAGCAGCTTATTTCCCTACGAGCAGTACTTC.

The V and J genes are TRBV19 and TRBJ1-2, with 9 nucleotides matching TRBD1. CDR1 is LNHDA and CDR2 is SQIVND in the germline V gene (reference sequence). V was clipped by 7 bases and J by 3 bases; unmatched bases: 15. The CDR3 totals 17 residues. This CDR3 is CASTEFLLRDRDYGYTF. The CDR3, as DNA: TGTGCCAGTACGGAATTTCTACTCCGGGACAGGGACTATGGCTACACCTTC.

The chain couples TRBV9 to TRBJ1-6; 10 bases align to TRBD1. Germline lookup yields CDR1 SGDLS and CDR2 YYNGEE. After removal of 5 bases from V and 7 bases from J, the junction contained 0 bases not matched to a gene. The CDR3 is made up of 13 amino acids. CDR3 coding DNA: TGTGCCAGCAGGACAGGGGGCAATTCACCCCTCCACTTT. Its protein is CASRTGGNSPLHF.

This clone was observed a single time. The V and J genes are TRBV27 and TRBJ1-1; D is undetermined. The CDR3 is made up of 15 amino acids. CDR1 and CDR2 (germline): MNHEY, SMNVEV (reference sequence). Trimming took 2 bases from V and 3 from J, leaving 13 bases between them. DNA for the CDR3: TGTGCCAGCAGTTTAAGGCAGGCCCCATACACTGAAGCTTTCTTT. This sequence encodes CASSLRQAPYTEAFF.

The V call is TRBV3-1 (or the pseudogene TRBV3-2), the J call TRBJ1-2; a possible D gene is TRBD1 (6 bases). CDR3 length: 15 amino acids. Germline V CDR1 and CDR2: LGHDT, YNNKEL (reference sequence). The V gene lost 0 bases and the J gene lost 7 bases, with 15 bases spanning the gap. DNA of the CDR3: TGTGCCAGCAGCCAAGATCTGGGGGGGCTGGGTGGCTACACCTTC. Its translation: CASSQDLGGLGGYTF.

The V call is TRBV7-2, the J call TRBJ2-6; D unclear. CDR1 SGHTA and CDR2 FQGNSA come from the germline V gene. This CDR3 is built from 14 residues. Deletions cut 6 bases from V and 1 base from J, with 7 bases between. The CDR3 DNA reads as TGTGCCAGCAGAGATAGGTCTGGGGCCAACGTCCTGACTTTC. It codes for CASRDRSGANVLTF.

The CDR3 spells CASSQWGRAVTAFF. The CDR3, as DNA: TGTGCCAGCAGCCAATGGGGGAGGGCTGTGACGGCTTTCTTT. This chain connects TRBV3-1 (or the pseudogene TRBV3-2) to TRBJ1-1, with a weak D call TRBD1 (5 bases). Germline V lookup: CDR1 LGHDT, CDR2 YNNKEL (reference sequence). Trimming took 2 bases from V and 11 from J, leaving 18 bases between them. This CDR3 region has 14 residues.

This clone turned up a few times. The same CDR3 is also encoded by other DNA sequences in this sample. The chain has TRBV30 and TRBJ1-2, with 7 bases that match TRBD1. Germline CDR1 GTSNPN, CDR2 SVGIG (reference sequence). With 0 bases clipped from V and 5 bases from J, the junction kept 3 bases outside the gene matches. There are 13 residues in the CDR3. As DNA, the CDR3 is TGTGCCTGGAGTGTTCAGGGGGAATATGGCTACACCTTC. Translating it yields CAWSVQGEYGYTF. Full variable domain (rest looked up from reference TRBV30 and TRBJ1-2): SQTIHQWPATLVQPVGSPLSLECTVEGTSNPNLYWYRQAAGRGLQLLFYSVGIGQISSEVPQNLSASRPQDRQFILSSKKLLLSDSGFYLCAWSVQGEYGYTFGSGTRLTVV.

The chain combines TRBV2 with TRBJ1-5, with 8 bases that match TRBD1. V was pared by 6 bases and J by 6 bases, with 10 bases of the junction left unmatched. The germline V gene has CDR1 SNHLY and CDR2 FYNNEI. The CDR3 covers 15 residues. The DNA for the CDR3 is TGTGCCAGCAGCCCTGACAGGGGAAGGGGTCAGCCCCAGCATTTT. Amino acid sequence: CASSPDRGRGQPQHF.

The rearrangement uses TRBV10-3 and TRBJ2-2, with D perhaps being TRBD1 or TRBD2 (7 bases each). Trimming pared 11 bases from V and 7 bases from J, leaving 17 bases between. The CDR3 loop spans 13 amino acids. Germline CDR1 is ENHRY and CDR2 is SYGVKD. CDR3 nucleotide sequence: TGTGCCGGGAGGGGACAGTCAGACGGGGAGCTGTTTTTT. Amino acid sequence: CAGRGQSDGELFF.

The rearrangement joins TRBV9 to TRBJ1-6; 7 bases are a match to TRBD1. J lost 7 bases, V lost 0 bases, and 4 bases had no gene match. The CDR3 is 15 residues long. Germline CDR1 reads SGDLS; CDR2 reads YYNGEE. The CDR3, as DNA: TGTGCCAGCAGCGTAGCGAGGGGGCTGAATTCACCCCTCCACTTT. This sequence encodes CASSVARGLNSPLHF.

The rearrangement links TRBV10-3 to TRBJ1-2; no definite D call. The CDR3 runs 14 residues. Germline lookup yields CDR1 ENHRY and CDR2 SYGVKD. V lost 6 bases and J 6 bases, leaving 17 bases between the germline ends. CDR3 in amino acids: CAIRFAGYEDGYTF. The CDR3 bases are TGTGCCATCAGGTTCGCGGGTTACGAGGATGGCTACACCTTC.